The present TCR beta chain was sequenced within a study of shared clonotypes between healthy human individuals. The table came from immunoSEQ multiplex PCR; TCRdb's copy has only in-frame clones and leaves some out. Counted here are about 2.3 million clones, about 92% occurring once; the ten biggest clones make up 0.39%. This clone was detected a few times. CDR3 length: 13 residues. V dropped 0 bases and J dropped 7 bases, with 7 bases sitting between them. Germline V CDR1 and CDR2: MGHRA, YSYEKL. The receptor's source is a man in his late teens or twenties in good health. Some clones in this sample may be carry-over from other donors' samples. The chain links TRBV4-1 to TRBJ1-5; D perhaps matches TRBD1 (6 bases). Sequencing was performed on naive CD4+ T cells from PBMCs. The subset: CD45RA+ positively selected. In DNA, the CDR3 is TGCGCCAGCAGCCAAGATCAGGGGCAGCCCCAGCATTTT. This translates into CASSQDQGQPQHF.